This record looks at one T cell receptor (beta chain) sequence and its context. No cognate antigen has been identified for it. Qualities for individual bases were not recorded, and no much larger clone is one base off. The data are from a study of CD4 T cells in relation to SARS-CoV-2 and coronaviruses (dated by TCRdb to about 2021). As for the study more broadly: Shared crossreactive spike epitopes were mapped to their HLA restriction using patient-derived lymphoblastoid cell lines. The Adaptive Biotechnologies TCR-sequencing kit was used to sequence samples from a few pre-COVID donors and the naive versus memory experiments, whereas other data were Illumina-based. A different TCR-beta assay, based on Illumina, was used to sequence expansion assays from other donors in the study. At the level of individual TCR clonotypes, the study evaluated whether memory CD4+ T cells crossreact between the spike proteins of SARS-CoV-2 and those of common cold coronaviruses. General study outcomes and caveats: Crossreactivity analysis centred on spike protein, so crossreactivity against other viral proteins was not assessed. Memory CD4+ clonotypes crossrecognizing SARS-CoV-2 and at least one common cold coronavirus spike were found in around three fifths of donors. Sequencing naive versus memory cells indicated that the assay picks up memory recall responses, not primary responses primed during culture. Crossreactive clones showed significantly weaker SARS-CoV-2-driven expansion than monoreactive clones, consistent with antigenic imprinting. Because no donor provided both pre-pandemic and post-infection samples, tracing the source of pre-existing responses was limited. The study was constrained by small numbers of patients and of tested TCRs.

DNA from uncultured naive and memory CD4+ T cells underwent immunoSEQ TCR-beta sequencing at deep resolution. Processing in the source paper ran as follows. Preprocessing removed nonproductive sequences and CDR3s not starting with C, not ending with F or W, or shorter than 7 amino acids. Cultured and uncultured naive and memory CD4+ repertoires were searched for previously identified spike- and CEF-reactive CDR3s. CDR3 homology was quantified as pairwise Levenshtein distance, calculated with the stringdist R package after three terminal residues were trimmed from each end. In TCRdb, the immuneACCESS table is reduced to in-frame sequences with V and J assigned. These tables do not hold every clone; where another copy was compared, an unresolved V gene accounts for under half, and the others remain unexplained. The V and J calls and the clone size are those of that table, but D and trimming were determined from the DNA. The sample profile shows about 64,000 clones; about 94% of them were found once. Of the sample, around 0.14% is held by the ten largest clones.

CD4+ T cells from unexposed donors were collected before the COVID-19 pandemic (2011-2018). To separate naive from memory CD4+ T cells, cryopreserved PBMCs first underwent CD4 enrichment and then EasySep naive CD4+ T cell enrichment. The leukapheresis product for the unexposed donors was obtained through commercial purchase. Ficoll-Paque PLUS gradient centrifugation was used to isolate PBMCs from either whole blood or leukapheresis product. PBMCs were either cryopreserved at -140 degrees C or used fresh in the expansion assay. The QIAamp Micro DNA Kit was used to extract genomic DNA from the CD4+ T cells. The CDR3 numbers 14 residues from cysteine through phenylalanine. CDR3 DNA only is kept here, 42 bases in frame from base 1. CDR1 and CDR2 are drawn from the germline V gene (reference sequence): LNHDA, SQIVND. V is reduced by 5 bases and J by 5 bases, leaving a spacing of 16 bases between them.

This clonotype originated in a human donor in good health. Material for sequencing was naive CD4+ T cells from PBMCs. This specimen's cell subset or site label, per the study, means: naive CD4+ T cells isolated by negative enrichment. This chain joins TRBV19 to TRBJ2-7; perhaps TRBD2 is the D gene, with 5 bases matching. The DNA reads TGTGCCAGTAGTTCGACTGGGCGGGCCAACGAGCAGTACTTC. Protein translation: CASSSTGRANEQYF.